The 14 T cell receptor beta chains below were found in one sample sequenced in a study of blood T cell repertoires in COVID-19. Assay used: immunoSEQ multiplex PCR; TCRdb lists only in-frame clones, some missing. The sample lists around 250,000 clones, over 75% seen once, with 10% in the top ten. Material: peripheral blood. Receptors were obtained from a woman in her seventies with COVID-19, enrolled during active disease.

The V call is TRBV28, the J call TRBJ1-1; D may be TRBD1 (5 bases). The CDR3 loop spans 16 amino acids. V was shortened by 4 bases and J by 8 bases, with 23 bases between the two germline ends. Germline CDR1 and CDR2: MDHEN and SYDVKM. CDR3 in amino acids: CASSSWPMVGLSEAFF. Written as DNA, the CDR3 is TGTGCCAGCAGTTCATGGCCAATGGTGGGGCTGTCCGAAGCTTTCTTT.

The chain has TRBV6-6 and TRBJ1-5; the match to TRBD1 covers 10 bases. CDR1 is MNHNY and CDR2 is SVGAGI in the germline V gene (reference sequence). The length of the CDR3 is 16 residues. The junction had 10 bases not matched to a gene; V was cut back by 4 bases and J by 7 bases. CDR3 in amino acids: CASSSRWTGGEQPQHF. The CDR3 DNA reads TGTGCCAGCAGTTCCCGATGGACAGGGGGTGAGCAGCCCCAGCATTTT.

The chain combines TRBV12-3 or TRBV12-4 with TRBJ1-1; D is undetermined. The V end was cut by 5 bases, the J end by 0 bases, with 4 bases between. This CDR3 contains 12 residues. In nucleotides, the CDR3 is TGTGCCAGCAGTCCCATGAACACTGAAGCTTTCTTT. Translating it yields CASSPMNTEAFF.

A few counts support this clone. The rearrangement links TRBV6-5 to TRBJ2-7; perhaps TRBD2 as D (7 bases). CDR1 and CDR2 from the germline V gene are MNHEY and SVGAGI. This CDR3 is 11 amino acids long. The V gene lost 6 bases and the J gene lost 6 bases, with 9 bases spanning the gap. CDR3 amino acids: CASRRGGEQYF. CDR3 bases: TGTGCCAGCAGGAGGGGGGGCGAGCAGTACTTC.

The J gene is TRBJ1-4, the V gene TRBV15; D is uncertain. Germline assignment: CDR1 LNHNV and CDR2 YYDKDF (reference sequence). Trimming took off 1 base at V and 2 bases at J, with 14 bases between the two ends. This CDR3 region has 17 residues. CDR3: CATSRGAADGTNEKLFF. The CDR3 region has the DNA TGTGCCACCAGCAGAGGGGCAGCGGACGGCACTAATGAAAAACTGTTTTTT.

This chain uses TRBV7-2 with TRBJ2-3, with TRBD2 matching over 8 bases. Losses at the gene ends were 6 bases for V and 1 base for J; bases not matched to a gene: 6. The CDR3 runs 15 residues. CDR1 and CDR2 from the germline V gene are SGHTA and FQGNSA. The CDR3 region is CASRVGLAGTDTQYF. For the CDR3, the DNA is TGTGCCAGCAGGGTCGGACTAGCCGGCACAGATACGCAGTATTTT.

The chain combines TRBV11-2 with TRBJ2-1, with 9 bases aligning to TRBD2. The germline gives CDR1 SGHAT, CDR2 FQNNGV. The CDR3 covers 13 residues. J lost 9 bases, V lost 6 bases, and 6 bases had no gene match. CDR3 loop: CASRPGLAPEQFF. CDR3 DNA: TGTGCCAGCAGACCGGGACTAGCTCCTGAGCAGTTCTTC. The variable domain in full, with the rest retrieved from reference TRBV11-2 and TRBJ2-1, is EAGVAQSPRYKIIEKRQSVAFWCNPISGHATLYWYQQILGQGPKLLIQFQNNGVVDDSQLPKDRFSAERLKGVDSTLKIQPAKLEDSAVYLCASRPGLAPEQFFGPGTRLTVL.

This clone was counted a few times. The chain uses TRBV3-1 (or the pseudogene TRBV3-2) and TRBJ1-6, with D possibly matching TRBD1 (5 bases). The CDR3 runs 14 residues. Germline V CDR1 and CDR2: LGHDT, YNNKEL (reference sequence). V was cut by 4 bases and J by 8 bases, with 12 bases left in between. In DNA, the CDR3 is TGTGCCAGCAGCCTGGGGCCGAATCATTCACCCCTCCACTTT. It is translated as CASSLGPNHSPLHF.

The chain is built from TRBV6-2 or TRBV6-3 and TRBJ1-2; TRBD1 matches at 8 bases. This CDR3 is 16 amino acids long. V shed 6 bases, J shed 6 bases, and the junction held 15 bases outside the gene matches. CDR1 is MNHEY and CDR2 is SVGEGT in the germline V gene. CDR3 DNA sequence: TGTGCCAGCAGCCGCGCTGGGACAGGCAGGGCAGATGGCTACACCTTC. Translation gives CASSRAGTGRADGYTF.

This clone has a handful of counts. The rearrangement links TRBV2 to TRBJ1-1; 9 bases are a match to TRBD1. There are 16 residues in the CDR3. V shed 5 bases, J shed 1 base, and the junction held 8 bases outside the gene matches. CDR1 and CDR2 (germline): SNHLY, FYNNEI. The CDR3 bases are TGTGCCAGCAGTCCACGCCCGACAGGGGGGAACACTGAAGCTTTCTTT. As protein: CASSPRPTGGNTEAFF.

The chain combines TRBV30 with TRBJ2-1; D may be TRBD2 (6 bases). Deletions cut 1 base from V and 0 bases from J, with 10 bases between. CDR3 size: 15 residues. CDR1 is GTSNPN, CDR2 SVGIG, per germline (reference sequence). The CDR3 DNA is TGTGCCTGGAGTGGCGGGGCTTACTCCTACAATGAGCAGTTCTTC. It codes for CAWSGGAYSYNEQFF.

The table lists this clone with a few counts. The J gene is TRBJ1-1, the V gene TRBV24-1; 7 bases match TRBD1. After removal of 2 bases from V and 4 bases from J, the junction contained 0 bases not matched to a gene. Germline lookup yields CDR1 KGHDR and CDR2 SFDVKD. This CDR3 region has 13 residues. The CDR3 DNA sequence: TGTGCCACCAGTGATTCAGGGGGCACTGAAGCTTTCTTT. Translated, it gives CATSDSGGTEAFF.

The V call is TRBV5-6, the J call TRBJ2-1; D is perhaps TRBD1 (6 bases). The CDR3 length is 16 residues. The germline V gene encodes CDR1 SGHDT and CDR2 YYEEEE. Trimming shortened V by 1 base and J by 8 bases, and 19 bases separated the two germline ends. The CDR3, as DNA: TGTGCCAGCAGCTTGTATACAGGGAAAATACAGGATGAGCAGTTCTTC. Translating it yields CASSLYTGKIQDEQFF.

The V call is TRBV3-1 (or the pseudogene TRBV3-2), the J call TRBJ2-3; 7 bases are shared with TRBD1. The germline V gene encodes CDR1 LGHDT and CDR2 YNNKEL (reference sequence). Unmatched junction bases numbered 8, after V lost 4 bases and J lost 4 bases. The CDR3 spans 15 residues. CDR3 DNA sequence: TGTGCCAGCAGCCGTCGACAGGGAAGGGCAGATACGCAGTATTTT. Its protein product is CASSRRQGRADTQYF.